The subject of this entry is one T cell receptor beta chain. What it binds is unknown. The PCR used 60 Vbeta and 13 Jbeta primers. Assay: immunoSEQ multiplex PCR; the TCRdb copy retains only in-frame clones and omits some. The data contain 190,000 or so clones, 70% to 80% of them singletons. The sample belongs to a study of cytomegalovirus exposure and HLA in healthy donors. Study results and caveats: There was a cluster of highly shared sequence variants that was likely a sequencing artifact.

From germline, CDR1 is KGHSH and CDR2 LQKENI. The CDR3 spans 17 residues. V was shortened by 3 bases and J by 4 bases, with 18 bases between the two germline ends. The material sequenced was PBMCs. The sequence derives from a male donor in good health and CMV-seropositive. The chain couples TRBV18 to TRBJ2-2; possible D gene TRBD2, 6 bases. CDR3 DNA sequence: TGTGCCAGCTCACCTTTTGAAGGGGTCGGGAGCACCGGGGAGCTGTTTTTT. Translation: CASSPFEGVGSTGELFF.